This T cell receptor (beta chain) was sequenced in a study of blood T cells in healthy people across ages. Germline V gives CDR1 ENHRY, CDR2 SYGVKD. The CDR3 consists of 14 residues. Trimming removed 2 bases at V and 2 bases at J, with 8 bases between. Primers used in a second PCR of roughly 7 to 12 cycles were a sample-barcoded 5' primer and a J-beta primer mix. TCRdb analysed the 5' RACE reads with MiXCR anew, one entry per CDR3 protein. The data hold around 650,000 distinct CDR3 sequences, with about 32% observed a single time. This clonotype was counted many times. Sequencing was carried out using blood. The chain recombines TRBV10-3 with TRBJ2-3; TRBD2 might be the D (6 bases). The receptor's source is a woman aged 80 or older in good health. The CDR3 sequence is CAISEGGATDTQYF. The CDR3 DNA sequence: TGTGCCATCAGTGAGGGAGGGGCCACAGATACGCAGTATTTT.